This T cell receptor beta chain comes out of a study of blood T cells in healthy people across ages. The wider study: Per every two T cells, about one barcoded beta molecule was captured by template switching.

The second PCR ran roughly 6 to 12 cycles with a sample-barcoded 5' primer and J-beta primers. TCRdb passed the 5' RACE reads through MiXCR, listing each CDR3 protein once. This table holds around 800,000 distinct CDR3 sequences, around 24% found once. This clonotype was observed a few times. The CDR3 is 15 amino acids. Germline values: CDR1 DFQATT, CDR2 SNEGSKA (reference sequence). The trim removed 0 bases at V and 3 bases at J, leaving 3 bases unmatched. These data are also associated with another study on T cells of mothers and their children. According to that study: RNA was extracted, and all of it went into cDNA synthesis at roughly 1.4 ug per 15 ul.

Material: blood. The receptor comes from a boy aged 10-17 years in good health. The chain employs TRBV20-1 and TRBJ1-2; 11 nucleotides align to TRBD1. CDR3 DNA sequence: TGCAGTGCTAGAGATCGGACAGGGGGCGACTATGGCTACACCTTC. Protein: CSARDRTGGDYGYTF.